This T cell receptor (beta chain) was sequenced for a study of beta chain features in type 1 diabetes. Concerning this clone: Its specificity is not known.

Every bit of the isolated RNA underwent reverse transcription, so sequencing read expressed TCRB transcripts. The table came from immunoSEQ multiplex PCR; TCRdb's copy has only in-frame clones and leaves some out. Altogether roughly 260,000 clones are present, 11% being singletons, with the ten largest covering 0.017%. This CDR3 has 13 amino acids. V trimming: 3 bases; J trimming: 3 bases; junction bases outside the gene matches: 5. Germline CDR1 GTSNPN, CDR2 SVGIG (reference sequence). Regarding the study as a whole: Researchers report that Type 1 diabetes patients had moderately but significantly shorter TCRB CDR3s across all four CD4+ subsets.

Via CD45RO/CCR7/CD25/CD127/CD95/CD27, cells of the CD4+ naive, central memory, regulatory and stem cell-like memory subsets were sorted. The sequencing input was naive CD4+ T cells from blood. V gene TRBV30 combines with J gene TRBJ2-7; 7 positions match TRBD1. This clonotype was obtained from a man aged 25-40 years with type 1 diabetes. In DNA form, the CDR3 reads TGTGCCTGGAGCTTCGGGACAGTCTACGAGCAGTACTTC. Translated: CAWSFGTVYEQYF.